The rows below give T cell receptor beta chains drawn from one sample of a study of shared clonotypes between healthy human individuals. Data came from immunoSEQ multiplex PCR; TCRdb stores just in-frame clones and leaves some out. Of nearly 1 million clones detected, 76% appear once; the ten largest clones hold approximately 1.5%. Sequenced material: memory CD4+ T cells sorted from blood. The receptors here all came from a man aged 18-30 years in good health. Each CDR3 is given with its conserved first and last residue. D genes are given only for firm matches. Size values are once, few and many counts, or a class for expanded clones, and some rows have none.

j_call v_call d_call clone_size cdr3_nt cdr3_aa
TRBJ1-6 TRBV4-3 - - TGCGCCAGCAGCCAAGATAGGGGGATTTCACCCCTCCACTTT CASSQDRGISPLHF
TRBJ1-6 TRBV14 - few TGTGCCAGCAGCCAAGATCGGTTGGGGGGGCGATCACCCCTCCACTTT CASSQDRLGGRSPLHF
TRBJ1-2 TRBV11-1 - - TGTGCCAGCAGCCGTGACAGAGATGGCTACACCTTC CASSRDRDGYTF
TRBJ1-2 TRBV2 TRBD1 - TGTGCCAGCAGTGAAACAATACTACTTACCCCCCAGACAGGGGGCCGCTATGGCTACACCTTC CASSETILLTPQTGGRYGYTF
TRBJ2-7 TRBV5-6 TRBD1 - TGTGCCAGCAAGGCCCTTTCCGGACAGGCCTACGAGCAGTACTTC CASKALSGQAYEQYF
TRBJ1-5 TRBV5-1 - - TGCGCCAGCAGCTTGGGAAGGGTGGGGCAGCCCCAGCATTTT CASSLGRVGQPQHF
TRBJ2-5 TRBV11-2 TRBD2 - TGTGCCAGCAGCCCAGGGACTAGCGGGACCCAGTACTTC CASSPGTSGTQYF
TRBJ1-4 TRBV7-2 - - TGTGCCAGCAGCTTAGGGGGTCGGGTAACTAATGAAAAACTGTTTTTT CASSLGGRVTNEKLFF
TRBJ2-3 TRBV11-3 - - TGTGCCAGCAGCTTGGGCCGCGGGGCGGCAGATACGCAGTATTTT CASSLGRGAADTQYF
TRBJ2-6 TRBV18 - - TGTGCCAGCTCACCACCGGCGGTTGGGACTGGGGCCAACGTCCTGACTTTC CASSPPAVGTGANVLTF
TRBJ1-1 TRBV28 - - TGTGCCAGCAGTCTACCTTCATGGAACACTGAAGCTTTCTTT CASSLPSWNTEAFF
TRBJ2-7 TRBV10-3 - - TGTGCCATCAGTGAGACACAGGGCCCCTACGAGCAGTACTTC CAISETQGPYEQYF
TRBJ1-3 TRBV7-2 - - TGTGCCAGCAGCTTACCAGGTAGTGGAAACACCATATATTTT CASSLPGSGNTIYF
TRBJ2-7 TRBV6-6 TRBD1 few TGTGCCAGCAGAACGACGGGGACAGGGTCCTACGAGCAGTACTTC CASRTTGTGSYEQYF
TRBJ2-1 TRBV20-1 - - TGCAGTGCTCCGGGTCCCCATGAGCAGTTCTTC CSAPGPHEQFF
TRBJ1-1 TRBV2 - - TGTGCCAGCAGTGACTGGGTCGGGAGTACTGAAGCTTTCTTT CASSDWVGSTEAFF
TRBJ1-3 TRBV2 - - TGTGCCAGCAGTGATGGGCACGGAATCTCTGGAAACACCATATATTTT CASSDGHGISGNTIYF
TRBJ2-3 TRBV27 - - TGTGCCAGCAGGGTACACACCAGCACAGATACGCAGTATTTT CASRVHTSTDTQYF
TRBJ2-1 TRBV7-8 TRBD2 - TGTGCCAGCAGCTCAGCTGGACTAGCGGGTTACAATGAGCAGTTCTTC CASSSAGLAGYNEQFF
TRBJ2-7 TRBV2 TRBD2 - TGTGCCAGCATGGCCAGCGGGGGGGCCCGAAACGAGCAGTACTTC CASMASGGARNEQYF
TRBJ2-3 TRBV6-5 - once TGTGCCAGCAGTTACGCTCTAGGTGGTGGCACAGATACGCAGTATTTT CASSYALGGGTDTQYF
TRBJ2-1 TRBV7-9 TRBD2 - TGTGCCAGCAGCTTACGCGGCGGGGGGACCTACAATGAGCAGTTCTTC CASSLRGGGTYNEQFF
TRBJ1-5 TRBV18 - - TGTGCCAGCTCACCCTCAGGAGTAGTTGGCAATCAGCCCCAGCATTTT CASSPSGVVGNQPQHF
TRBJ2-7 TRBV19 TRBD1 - TGTGCCAGGGCCCGGGACAGGGACCACGAGCAGTACTTC CARARDRDHEQYF
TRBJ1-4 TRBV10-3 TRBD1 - TGTGCCATCAGCGCCGGGACAGGGGGAGAAAAACTGTTTTTT CAISAGTGGEKLFF
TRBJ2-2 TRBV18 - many TGTGCCAGCTCACCACCTTCTTCCCGATCCACCGGGGAGCTGTTTTTT CASSPPSSRSTGELFF
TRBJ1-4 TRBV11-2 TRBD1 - TGTGCCAGCAGCTCCACCAGGGGGGCAAACGAAAAACTGTTTTTT CASSSTRGANEKLFF
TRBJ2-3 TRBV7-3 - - TGTGCCAGCAGCCGAAATGCGGGCACAGATACGCAGTATTTT CASSRNAGTDTQYF
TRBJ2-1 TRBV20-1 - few TGCAGTCGGGTCTCCTACAATGAGCAGTTCTTC CSRVSYNEQFF
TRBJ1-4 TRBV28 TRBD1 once TGTGCCAGCAGTCGTCCGGGACAGGGGGCAACTAATGAAAAACTGTTTTTT CASSRPGQGATNEKLFF
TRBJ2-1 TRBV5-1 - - TGCGCCAGCAGCATCGGACTCCTCGCTAGCTCCTACAATGAGCAGTTCTTC CASSIGLLASSYNEQFF
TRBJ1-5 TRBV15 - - TGTGCCACCAGCAGAGTTCAGGATAATCAGCCCCAGCATTTT CATSRVQDNQPQHF
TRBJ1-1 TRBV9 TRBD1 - TGTGCCAGCAGCGTGGGACAGCTGAACACTGAAGCTTTCTTT CASSVGQLNTEAFF
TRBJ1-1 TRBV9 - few TGTGCCAGCAGCCCCATCGCCCCCGAAGCTTTCTTT CASSPIAPEAFF
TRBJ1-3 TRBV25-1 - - TGTGCCAGCAGTAGGGGGTCTGGAAACACCATATATTTT CASSRGSGNTIYF
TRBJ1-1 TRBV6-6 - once TGTGCCAGCGCTTATACCTCAGAGAGTACTGAGGCTTTCTTT CASAYTSESTEAFF
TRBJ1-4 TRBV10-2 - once TGCGCCAGCAGTGAGTCGATGTTTTTTAGGGCTGGGGGTGAAAAACTGTTTTTT CASSESMFFRAGGEKLFF
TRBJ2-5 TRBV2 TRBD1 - TGTGCCAGCAGGGGGACAGGGGTTCAAGAGACCCAGTACTTC CASRGTGVQETQYF
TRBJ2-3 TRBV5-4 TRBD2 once TGTGCCAGCAGCTTGGCCCCTAGCGGAGGAACAGATACGCAGTATTTT CASSLAPSGGTDTQYF
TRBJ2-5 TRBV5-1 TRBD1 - TGCGCCAGCAGCGAGGGACAGGGTCATACCCAGTACTTC CASSEGQGHTQYF
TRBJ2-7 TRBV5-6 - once TGTGCCAGCAGCCTTAGGACGGACGAGCAGTACTTC CASSLRTDEQYF
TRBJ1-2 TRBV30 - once TGTGCCTGGAGCCTGGGGAACGTCTATGGCTACACCTTC CAWSLGNVYGYTF
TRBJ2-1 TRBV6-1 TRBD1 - TGTGCCAGCAGCAACACGGGGACAGGATTTAATGAGCAGTTCTTC CASSNTGTGFNEQFF
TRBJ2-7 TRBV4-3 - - TGCGCCAGCAGCCAAGCGATGGGAGCTATCTACGAGCAGTACTTC CASSQAMGAIYEQYF
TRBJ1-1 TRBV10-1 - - TGCGCCAGCAGCGCCGGCTGGAACACTGAAGCTTTCTTT CASSAGWNTEAFF
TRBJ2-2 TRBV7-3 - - TGTGCCAGCAGCCAGGGCGCGGGCGGGGAGCTGTTTTTT CASSQGAGGELFF
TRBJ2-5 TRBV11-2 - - TGTGCCAGCAGCTATGGACAGTTGTACCAAGAGACCCAGTACTTC CASSYGQLYQETQYF
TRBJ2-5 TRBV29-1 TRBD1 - TGCAGCGTTGCGGGCAGGGGGTCCCAAGAGACCCAGTACTTC CSVAGRGSQETQYF
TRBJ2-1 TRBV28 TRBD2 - TGTGCCAGCAAATCCGGGGGGGCCGACTCCTACAATGAGCAGTTCTTC CASKSGGADSYNEQFF
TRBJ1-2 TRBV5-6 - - TGTGCCAGCAGCTTGAGAGGGCTCGCTAACTATGGCTACACCTTC CASSLRGLANYGYTF
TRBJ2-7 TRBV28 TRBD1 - TGTGCCAGCAGGACGCCGACAGGGCAGGTTGGCGAGCGGTACTTC CASRTPTGQVGERYF
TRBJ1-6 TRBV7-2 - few TGTGCCAGCAGCTTAGGGTCCGGAGGGAATAATTCACCCCTCCACTTT CASSLGSGGNNSPLHF
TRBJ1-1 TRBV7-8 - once TGTGCCAGCAGCTTGTTACAGGGTTTCTGGACTGAAGCTTTCTTT CASSLLQGFWTEAFF
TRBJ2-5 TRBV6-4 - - TGTGCCAGCAGTGACTCAGTTTCGAGTGTGGAGGAGGGAAGGGAAGAGACCCAGTACTTC CASSDSVSSVEEGREETQYF
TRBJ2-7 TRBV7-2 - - TGTGCCAGCAGCAAAGGGGGGACCTACGAGCAGTACTTC CASSKGGTYEQYF
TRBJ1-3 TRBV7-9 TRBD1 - TGTGCCAACAGGGGGGGTTCCTCTGGAAACACCATATATTTT CANRGGSSGNTIYF